This TCR beta chain was found in a study of blood T cell repertoires in COVID-19 (TCRdb year 2020). Turning to the overall study: The collaborator samples originated in the United States, Italy and Spain and spanned the acute and convalescent phases of COVID-19. The prospective study material was composed of cDNA or gDNA derived from T cells, B-cell-depleted T cells, or PBMCs. The repertoires were released in a freely available public database meant as a resource for research on the immune response to SARS-CoV-2. Subjects who had been exposed to COVID-19, were actively infected with it, or had recovered from it provided the deeply sampled blood TCRbeta repertoires that made up the dataset. Samples were obtained from the ongoing ImmuneRACE study (first 160 participants) and from some 1,300 subjects provided by 6 global collaborators. Where available, HLA class I and class II types were obtained from metadata supplied by the sample provider rather than from assay-based typing. The sample metadata nearly always contained a de-identified subject ID, COVID-19 status, age in years and sex. What the research found in general, with its limitations: The quantity of clinical and demographic metadata differed by source and by participant and was supplied without curation.

A note on this clone: Its cognate antigen has yet to be identified. Base quality data are lacking; no much larger clone is found one base away.

One collaborating source in Seattle enrolled patients while the patients were actively infected and followed the patients over time throughout the course of disease. Whole blood was collected in K2EDTA tubes by collaborating institutions according to the institutions' own protocols. Collaborator samples were shipped for TCRbeta analysis as frozen whole blood, isolated PBMCs, or DNA extracted from either sample type. The immunoSEQ Assay, a bias-controlled multiplex PCR, was used to amplify TCRbeta CDR3 regions from genomic DNA. For the original study's pipeline: The number of nucleated cells in each sample was estimated from the amplification of reference gene primers within the assay. Sequence reads were collapsed and filtered to measure the absolute abundance of every unique TCRbeta CDR3 rearrangement. For each sample, productive Simpson clonality was calculated by taking the square root of Simpson's diversity index across productive rearrangements. TCRdb took this table from immuneACCESS and kept in-frame rearrangements with V and J called. Such tables lack part of the clones; where checked against another copy, unresolved V genes explain under half of the gap, and the rest is unexplained. The D gene and trimming were derived from the DNA, and the V and J assignments and clone size from that table. Across this sample there are fewer than 300,000 clones, with 65% to 85% seen only once. Of the sample, more than 1.2% is held by the ten largest clones.

V and J lose 2 bases and 0 bases, and a span of 8 bases separates them. Including cysteine and phenylalanine, the CDR3 has 14 amino acids. The sequence is cut down to CDR3 DNA, 42 bases in frame from base 1. The germline V gene (reference sequence) gives CDR1 as MNHEY and CDR2 as SMNVEV. The sequenced sample consisted of peripheral blood. The sequence joins TRBV27 to TRBJ2-7; tentative D gene TRBD1, with 6 bases matching. The sequence was obtained from a human donor with COVID-19, enrolled during active disease. The donor label of this sample is uncertain. The nucleotides read TGTGCCAGCAGTTTACAGGGGTTCTCCTACGAGCAGTACTTC. Translated, this is CASSLQGFSYEQYF.